This TCR beta chain was sequenced during a study of beta chain features in type 1 diabetes. As every portion of the isolated RNA was reverse transcribed, the sequencing read expressed TCRB transcripts. TCRdb's table, derived via immunoSEQ multiplex PCR, lists solely in-frame clones and lacks some. Found here are 250,000 to 300,000 clones, 7.5% to 9.5% of them singletons; the top ten hold 0.9% to 1.2%. Germline trimming cut 0 bases from V and 2 bases from J; bases unmatched to any gene: 1. The germline gives CDR1 SGHRS, CDR2 YFSETQ. This CDR3 has 16 residues. The source of this sequence is a woman aged 18-29 years in good health. The chain is built from TRBV5-1 and TRBJ2-6; 8 nucleotides align to TRBD1. The specimen was central memory CD4+ T cells from blood. CDR3 nucleotides: TGCGCCAGCAGCTTGGGGGACAGGCCTGGGGCCAACGTCCTGACTTTC. Translation gives CASSLGDRPGANVLTF.